This TCR beta chain is drawn from a study of patients and donors after allogeneic stem cell transplantation. TCRdb re-called the RT-PCR reads through MiXCR, storing one row per CDR3 protein. Altogether more than 850,000 distinct CDR3 sequences are present, about a sixth being singletons, with the ten largest covering 5% to 6.5%. The germline gives CDR1 KGHSH, CDR2 LQKENI. Trimming took off 3 bases at V and 2 bases at J, with 8 bases between the two ends. The CDR3 sequence is 13 residues long. This clonotype was seen more than once but under ten times. The receptor comes from a human donor who was either an allogeneic HSCT recipient or a stem cell or donor lymphocyte infusion donor (not recorded which). It is not recorded whose cells these are; they may come from a transplant donor. Sequencing was carried out using blood, either unsorted or a sorted T cell fraction (not recorded which). The V call is TRBV18, the J call TRBJ2-7; D remains unclear. The chain's CDR3 is CASSPQPTYEQYF. The CDR3 DNA follows: TGTGCCAGCTCACCGCAACCCACCTACGAGCAGTACTTC.